This T cell receptor beta chain was obtained from a study of CD8 T cells in Susac syndrome. Concerning this clonotype itself: Its antigen is unidentified.

The T cells that were sequenced for TCR beta were CD8+ and CD4+ cells from blood. TEMRA cells were enriched by FACS, while CD8+ and CD4+ T cells were obtained through a negative isolation that was performed magnetically. The study's findings and limits: The study's TCR sequencing and HLA analysis covered a relatively small number of individuals, and the study acknowledged this.

V shed 4 bases and J 12 bases; nucleotides not matched to a gene: 9. CDR1 and CDR2 (germline): SEHNR, FQNEAQ (reference sequence). The length of the CDR3 is 15 residues. With random hexamers, about 0.5 to 1 ug RNA was reverse transcribed. The CDR3 of TCR beta was amplified by immunoSEQ multiplex PCR across 54 Vbeta and 13 Jbeta. TCRdb used MiXCR to reprocess the immunoSEQ multiplex PCR reads, holding one entry per CDR3 protein. The sample contains about 300,000 distinct CDR3 sequences, around 92% of which appear only once. The genes are TRBV7-9 and TRBJ2-1, with 13 bases fitting TRBD2. Sequencing was performed on CD4+ T cells from PBMCs. The receptor was isolated from a human donor with multiple sclerosis. The CDR3 reads CASSWGTSGARWQFF. The CDR3, as DNA: TGTGCCAGCAGCTGGGGGACTAGCGGGGCCCGGTGGCAGTTCTTC.